This T cell receptor beta chain was captured by sequencing in a study of cytomegalovirus exposure and HLA in healthy donors. With V trimmed by 0 bases and J by 3 bases, 9 bases remained unmatched. Germline CDR1 and CDR2: SGHRS and YFSETQ. The CDR3 spans 16 residues. Each donor was healthy, and each was a bone marrow donor. The PCR ran on 60 Vbeta and 13 Jbeta primers. Here immunoSEQ multiplex PCR was the method, and the copy in TCRdb shows in-frame clones only, minus some. The repertoire table contains about 170,000 clones. The TCR comes from a woman in her sixties in good health and CMV-seronegative. Sequenced material: PBMCs. The chain is built from TRBV5-1 and TRBJ2-7, with TRBD2 matching 7 bases. The CDR3 nucleotides read TGCGCCAGCAGCTTGGGCCCTCAACGGGGGGACTACGAGCAGTACTTC. Encoded protein: CASSLGPQRGDYEQYF.